This T cell receptor (beta chain) was identified during a study of T cell responses to AZD1222 COVID-19 vaccine. Study results and limitations: Mostly white British, mostly female donors; authors suggested clonal diversity may be underestimated.

Here immunoSEQ multiplex PCR was the method, and the copy in TCRdb shows in-frame clones only, minus some. The sample contains under 250,000 clones, about 92% of which appear only once. Of note for this clone: What it recognizes is unknown.

V lost 2 bases and J lost 9, with 8 bases in between. In germline, CDR1 is MNHEY, CDR2 SMNVEV (reference sequence). The CDR3 covers 13 residues. The origin of this receptor is an adult in good health. The V call is TRBV27, the J call TRBJ1-6; tentatively, D is TRBD1 (6 bases). The source was peripheral blood, collected on day 0 of MenACWY control vaccination. The CDR3 sequence: CASSLNRVSPLHF. The CDR3 coding sequence is TGTGCCAGCAGTTTAAACAGGGTTTCACCCCTCCACTTT.